The sequence of this T cell receptor beta chain was determined in a study of response to subunit inactivated influenza vaccine. One entry per CDR3 protein, called by TCRdb with MiXCR from the RT-PCR reads. The data hold approximately 250,000 distinct CDR3 sequences, with 12% observed a single time. Trimming took 3 bases from V and 0 from J; bases not matched to a gene: 10. The length of the CDR3 is 16 residues. Germline-derived CDR1 and CDR2 are DFQATT and SNEGSKA (reference sequence). This clonotype appeared a few times. The source of this sequence is a man aged 50 or older who received an inactivated influenza vaccine. Source: non-naive T cells sorted from PBMCs, taken 14 to 15 days before vaccination. The gene calls are TRBV20-1 and TRBJ1-1, with 7 positions matching TRBD1. This chain's CDR3 is CSASLTGTAMNTEAFF. The CDR3 nucleotides read TGCAGTGCTAGCCTGACAGGGACCGCTATGAACACTGAAGCTTTCTTT.